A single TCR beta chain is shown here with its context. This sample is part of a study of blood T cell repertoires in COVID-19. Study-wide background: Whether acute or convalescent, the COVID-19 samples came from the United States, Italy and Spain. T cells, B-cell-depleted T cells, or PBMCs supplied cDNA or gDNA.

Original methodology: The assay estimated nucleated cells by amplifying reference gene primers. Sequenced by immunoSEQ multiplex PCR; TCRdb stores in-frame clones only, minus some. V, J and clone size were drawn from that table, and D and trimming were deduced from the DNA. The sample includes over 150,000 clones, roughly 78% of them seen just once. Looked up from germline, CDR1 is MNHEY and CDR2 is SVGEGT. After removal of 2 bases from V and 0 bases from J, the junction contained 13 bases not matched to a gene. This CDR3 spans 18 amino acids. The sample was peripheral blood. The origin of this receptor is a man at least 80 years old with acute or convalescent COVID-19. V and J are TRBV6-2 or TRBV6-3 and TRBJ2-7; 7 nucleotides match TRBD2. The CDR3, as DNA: TGTGCCAGCAGTTACCGGAGAACAGGTCCGGGGGGCTCCTACGAGCAGTACTTC. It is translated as CASSYRRTGPGGSYEQYF.